The 28 T cell receptor beta chains in this list originate from one sample, sequenced in a study of glioma-infiltrating T cells after dendritic cell vaccination. Only in-frame clones appear in the TCRdb table, and some are missing; sequencing was by immunoSEQ multiplex PCR. Of some 38,000 clones listed, around 80% are singletons. Sequences were derived from blood, sampled before dendritic cell vaccination. These receptors came from a human donor with glioblastoma.

The CDR3 nucleotides read TGTGCCTGGAGTGAGGGGGCGCGTTTCCCTATAGGTCCCCGATATGGCTACACCTTC. Translating it yields CAWSEGARFPIGPRYGYTF. This chain joins TRBV30 and TRBJ1-2; 7 bases fit TRBD1. With 1 base clipped from V and 5 bases from J, the junction kept 22 bases outside the gene matches. The CDR3 sequence is 19 residues long. CDR1 and CDR2 from the germline V gene are GTSNPN and SVGIG (reference sequence).

The rearrangement links TRBV5-6 to TRBJ1-1; D remains unclear. CDR3 size: 15 residues. Trimming stripped 2 bases from V and 4 bases from J, with 15 bases between. Germline V gives CDR1 SGHDT, CDR2 YYEEEE. CDR3 amino acids: CASSLTGILRTEAFF. DNA of the CDR3: TGTGCCAGCAGCTTAACCGGGATCCTGCGCACTGAAGCTTTCTTT.

This chain links TRBV30 with TRBJ1-3, with 8 nucleotides matching TRBD1. CDR3 length: 18 residues. Per the germline V gene, CDR1 is GTSNPN and CDR2 is SVGIG (reference sequence). The junction had 14 bases not matched to a gene; V was cut back by 3 bases and J by 1 base. CDR3 DNA: TGTGCCTGGAGCGCGGACAGGGCTACCAGCCCATCTGGAAACACCATATATTTT. Translation: CAWSADRATSPSGNTIYF.

As concerns this clone: The CDR3 does not close with the conserved phenylalanine or tryptophan, likely indicating a read error. The DNA is omitted, as the CDR3 cannot be located on it reliably, and the CDR3 follows TCRdb's listing. CDR3 sequence: CASVLRGQGFRH. The rearrangement uses TRBV9 and TRBJ2-3; no check of the table's D call, TRBD1, against the DNA was made. Counting both end residues, the CDR3 totals 12 amino acids. CDR1 is SGDLS and CDR2 is YYNGEE in the germline V gene.

The chain couples TRBV7-9 to TRBJ1-4; D unclear. CDR3 size: 14 residues. V was pared by 5 bases and J by 6 bases, with 13 bases between. CDR1 SEHNR and CDR2 FQNEAQ come from the germline V gene (reference sequence). The CDR3 DNA follows: TGTGCCAGCAGCCCCCGGGAGACCGATGAAAAACTGTTTTTT. Translation: CASSPRETDEKLFF.

The J gene is TRBJ2-3, the V gene TRBV4-3, with D maybe TRBD1 (6 bases). The V end was cut by 1 base, the J end by 4 bases, with 18 bases between. CDR3 length: 17 amino acids. Germline V lookup: CDR1 LGHNA, CDR2 YSLEER. CDR3 residues: CASSQARFLRGPDTQYF. The CDR3 DNA sequence: TGCGCCAGCAGCCAAGCACGATTCCTCAGGGGCCCAGATACGCAGTATTTT.

This chain connects TRBV6-6 to TRBJ2-5, with TRBD2 identical over 10 bases. V gave up 2 bases and J gave up 5 bases; unmatched junction bases: 8. The CDR3 has 16 amino acids. The germline CDR1 and CDR2 sequences are MNHNY and SVGAGI (reference sequence). DNA for the CDR3: TGTGCCAGCAGTTACCCTAGCGGGGGCAAGAGGGAGACCCAGTACTTC. Amino acid sequence: CASSYPSGGKRETQYF.

This clone was detected only once. This chain uses TRBV7-9 with TRBJ2-7, with D perhaps TRBD1 (5 bases). Trimming took 1 base from V and 1 from J, leaving 11 bases between them. Germline CDR1 reads SEHNR; CDR2 reads FQNEAQ (reference sequence). The CDR3 has 15 residues. The CDR3 here is CASSLGQGISYEQYF. The CDR3 DNA reads as TGTGCCAGCAGCTTAGGGCAGGGCATTTCCTACGAGCAGTACTTC.

The chain couples TRBV4-1 to TRBJ1-2; D perhaps matches TRBD1 (6 bases). In germline, CDR1 is MGHRA, CDR2 YSYEKL. V shed 1 base and J shed 1 base, with 10 bases lying between them. This CDR3 comprises 15 residues. The CDR3 region has the DNA TGCGCCAGCAGCCAAGTCAGGGGTTATAACTATGGCTACACCTTC. It translates to CASSQVRGYNYGYTF.

A few counts support this clone. This sequence joins TRBV2 and TRBJ1-3, with D unresolved. V was trimmed by 8 bases and J by 1 base, leaving 15 bases between them. The CDR3 loop spans 15 amino acids. Germline V gives CDR1 SNHLY, CDR2 FYNNEI. CDR3: CASGVLERSGNTIYF. DNA for the CDR3: TGTGCCAGCGGAGTATTGGAGAGATCTGGAAACACCATATATTTT.

The chain carries TRBV23-1 and TRBJ2-7; weak D call: TRBD1 (6 bases). TRBV23-1 is classed as an ORF, of uncertain function. The CDR3 runs 15 residues. The V and J ends lost 10 bases and 3 bases respectively, with 22 bases between them. CDR3 loop: CATLIQGASHYEQYF. CDR3 nucleotide sequence: TGCGCCACACTAATACAGGGAGCCTCACACTACGAGCAGTACTTC.

The chain carries TRBV4-3 and TRBJ2-3, with 8 bases aligning to TRBD2. The CDR3 spans 18 residues. J gave up 0 bases and V 0 bases, and 8 bases lay outside the gene matches. Germline values: CDR1 LGHNA, CDR2 YSLEER. CDR3 protein: CASSQDSSRGASTDTQYF. In DNA form, the CDR3 reads TGCGCCAGCAGCCAAGATTCCTCGCGGGGGGCTAGCACAGATACGCAGTATTTT.

This chain connects TRBV5-4 to TRBJ2-1; 9 bases map to TRBD1. Germline loops: CDR1 SGHNT, CDR2 YYREEE (reference sequence). After removal of 4 bases from V and 4 bases from J, the junction contained 6 bases not matched to a gene. The CDR3 consists of 15 residues. CDR3 loop: CASSQGQGAYNEQFF. CDR3 in DNA: TGTGCCAGCAGCCAGGGACAGGGAGCGTACAATGAGCAGTTCTTC.

This clone was found once. V is TRBV4-1 and J is TRBJ1-4; 7 nucleotides align to TRBD1. This CDR3 has 15 amino acids. The V segment lost 5 bases and the J segment 4 bases; nucleotides outside the gene matches: 7. Germline lookup yields CDR1 MGHRA and CDR2 YSYEKL. CDR3 region: CASSYPDRINEKLFF. The CDR3 nucleotides read TGCGCCAGCAGCTACCCGGACAGGATTAATGAAAAACTGTTTTTT.

The V call is TRBV29-1, the J call TRBJ2-1; 14 bases agree with TRBD2. Germline loops: CDR1 SQVTM, CDR2 ANQGSEA. The trim removed 7 bases at V and 4 bases at J, leaving 24 bases unmatched. CDR3 length: 21 amino acids. The CDR3 here is CSGLGLGTSGGIARTYNEQFF. The CDR3 DNA sequence: TGCAGCGGCCTGGGGCTAGGGACTAGCGGGGGCATCGCCCGGACGTACAATGAGCAGTTCTTC.

V and J are TRBV7-8 and TRBJ1-2, with 8 nucleotides matching TRBD1. The V gene's germline CDR1 is SGHVS and CDR2 FQNEAQ. J was trimmed by 4 bases and V by 0 bases; bases with no gene match: 10. The CDR3 consists of 17 residues. CDR3 sequence reads: CASSLAPDRAVSYGYTF. The DNA of the CDR3 is TGTGCCAGCAGCTTAGCGCCGGACAGGGCGGTTAGCTATGGCTACACCTTC. The whole variable domain, filled in from reference TRBV7-8 and TRBJ1-2, reads GAGVSQSPRYKVAKRGQDVALRCDPISGHVSLFWYQQALGQGPEFLTYFQNEAQLDKSGLPSDRFFAERPEGSVSTLKIQRTQQEDSAVYLCASSLAPDRAVSYGYTFGSGTRLTVV.

J is TRBJ2-2 and V is TRBV14, with TRBD2 as a possible D gene (5 bases). The length of the CDR3 is 13 residues. Germline-derived CDR1 and CDR2 are SGHDN and FVKESK. V was clipped by 3 bases and J by 9 bases, with 11 bases between them. The CDR3 spells CASSHIGEWELFF. The CDR3 region has the DNA TGTGCCAGCAGCCATATCGGGGAATGGGAGCTGTTTTTT.

The gene calls are TRBV7-6 and TRBJ2-7, with 9 bases aligning to TRBD1. Germline trimming cut 2 bases from V and 2 bases from J; bases unmatched to any gene: 7. This CDR3 is built from 16 residues. Looked up from germline, CDR1 is SGHVS and CDR2 is FNYEAQ. CDR3 residues: CASSLTPGTGTYEQYF. For the CDR3, the DNA is TGTGCCAGCAGCTTAACACCCGGGACAGGGACCTACGAGCAGTACTTC.

The CDR3 coding sequence is TGTGCCAGCAAACTAGCGGGGGGCACAGATACGCAGTATTTT. The encoded protein is CASKLAGGTDTQYF. The chain employs TRBV27 and TRBJ2-3, with 11 bases lining up with TRBD2. The germline V gene has CDR1 MNHEY and CDR2 SMNVEV (reference sequence). Unmatched junction bases numbered 1, after V lost 7 bases and J lost 1 base. The CDR3 length is 14 residues.

This rearrangement joins TRBV11-3 to TRBJ1-1; 7 nucleotides agree with TRBD1. Germline CDR1 and CDR2: SGHNT and YENEEA. V gave up 1 base and J gave up 0 bases; unmatched junction bases: 11. This CDR3 spans 18 amino acids. In DNA form, the CDR3 reads TGTGCCAGCAGCTTAGCGGGGAGGTGGGGACAGATGAACACTGAAGCTTTCTTT. Its protein product is CASSLAGRWGQMNTEAFF.

As concerns this clone: One junction end disagrees with the germline gene, perhaps due to a read error. Different DNA sequences within this sample yield the same CDR3. This chain uses TRBV19 with TRBJ1-6; D gene ambiguous. This CDR3 has 13 residues. Germline V gives CDR1 LNHDA, CDR2 SQIVND (reference sequence). The CDR3 is CASSPTNNSPLHF. DNA for the CDR3: TGTGCCAGTAGTCCTACGAATAATTCCCCCCTCCACTTT.

The rearrangement links TRBV15 to TRBJ2-3; D gene ambiguous. Trimming removed 1 base from V and 3 bases from J, with 5 bases in between. CDR1 is LNHNV and CDR2 is YYDKDF in the germline V gene (reference sequence). CDR3 length equals 13 residues. CDR3 DNA sequence: TGTGCCACCAGCAGAGGAGGAACAGATACGCAGTATTTT. It encodes CATSRGGTDTQYF.

The chain has TRBV7-2 and TRBJ2-1; 7 nucleotides agree with TRBD2. The CDR3 sequence is 13 residues long. CDR1 is SGHTA, CDR2 FQGNSA, per germline. J gave up 6 bases and V 4 bases, and 3 bases lay outside the gene matches. CDR3 amino acids: CASSWRLANEQFF. The DNA of the CDR3 is TGTGCCAGCAGCTGGCGACTAGCCAATGAGCAGTTCTTC. The variable domain in full, with the rest retrieved from reference TRBV7-2 and TRBJ2-1, is GAGVSQSPSNKVTEKGKDVELRCDPISGHTALYWYRQSLGQGLEFLIYFQGNSAPDKSGLPSDRFSAERTGGSVSTLTIQRTQQEDSAVYLCASSWRLANEQFFGPGTRLTVL.

There are a few counts of this clone. The chain carries TRBV18 and TRBJ1-2; 7 nucleotides align to TRBD1. This CDR3 contains 14 residues. V gave up 3 bases and J gave up 3 bases; unmatched junction bases: 4. Per germline, CDR1 KGHSH and CDR2 LQKENI. The CDR3 loop reads CASSPGQAHYGYTF. The CDR3 DNA reads as TGTGCCAGCTCACCTGGACAGGCCCACTATGGCTACACCTTC.

The chain links TRBV6-6 to TRBJ1-2, with TRBD1 matching over 8 bases. The V gene end was trimmed by 6 bases and the J gene end by 4 bases; junction bases not matched to a gene: 10. CDR3 length: 15 residues. The germline V gene encodes CDR1 MNHNY and CDR2 SVGAGI (reference sequence). The CDR3 here is CASSHYRDRTYGYTF. The CDR3 DNA is TGTGCCAGCAGCCATTACCGGGACAGGACCTATGGCTACACCTTC.

This clone has only one observation. The sample carries other DNA sequences with the same CDR3. V gene TRBV7-3 combines with J gene TRBJ2-3; no clear D. V was clipped by 2 bases and J by 1 base, with 4 bases between them. Germline V lookup: CDR1 SGHTA, CDR2 FQGTGA. This CDR3 contains 13 residues. The CDR3 protein is CASSLPGTDTQYF. The CDR3 coding sequence is TGTGCCAGCAGCTTACCGGGCACAGATACGCAGTATTTT. Full variable domain (rest looked up from reference TRBV7-3 and TRBJ2-3): GAGVSQTPSNKVTEKGKYVELRCDPISGHTALYWYRQSLGQGPEFLIYFQGTGAADDSGLPNDRFFAVRPEGSVSTLKIQRTERGDSAVYLCASSLPGTDTQYFGPGTRLTVL.

The rearrangement joins TRBV11-3 to TRBJ1-1; D is undetermined. The CDR3 loop spans 13 amino acids. CDR1 is SGHNT and CDR2 is YENEEA in the germline V gene. V was cut by 0 bases and J by 11 bases, with 13 bases left in between. DNA for the CDR3: TGTGCCAGCAGCTTAGAGGCTCGGCAGGTGGCTTTCTTT. Translating gives CASSLEARQVAFF.

In its sample, this clone was seen once. The rearrangement uses TRBV6-1 and TRBJ1-5; a possible D gene is TRBD1 (5 bases). The V gene lost 7 bases and the J gene lost 0 bases, with 10 bases spanning the gap. The germline gives CDR1 MNHNS, CDR2 SASEGT. The CDR3 is 14 residues long. CDR3 coding DNA: TGTGCCAGCACGACAGATTATAGCAATCAGCCCCAGCATTTT. It encodes CASTTDYSNQPQHF.